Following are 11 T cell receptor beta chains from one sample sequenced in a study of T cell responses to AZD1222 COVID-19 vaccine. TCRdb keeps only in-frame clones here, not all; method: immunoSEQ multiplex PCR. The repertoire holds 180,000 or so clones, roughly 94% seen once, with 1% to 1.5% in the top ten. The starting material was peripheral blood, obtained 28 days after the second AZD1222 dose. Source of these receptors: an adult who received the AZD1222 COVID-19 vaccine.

CDR3 loop: CASMAPGRPNTEAFF. CDR3 coding DNA: TGTGCCAGTATGGCACCGGGCAGACCGAACACTGAAGCTTTCTTT. The chain combines TRBV19 with TRBJ1-1; D remains unclear. Trimming stripped 7 bases from V and 1 base from J, with 16 bases between. The CDR3 has 15 amino acids. The germline V gene has CDR1 LNHDA and CDR2 SQIVND (reference sequence).

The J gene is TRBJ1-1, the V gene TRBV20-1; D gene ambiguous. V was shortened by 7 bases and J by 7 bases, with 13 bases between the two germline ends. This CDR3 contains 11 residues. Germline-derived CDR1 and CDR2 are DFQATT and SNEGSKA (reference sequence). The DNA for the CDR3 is TGCAGTGTTAGGTCCCGGTTTGAAGCTTTCTTT. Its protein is CSVRSRFEAFF.

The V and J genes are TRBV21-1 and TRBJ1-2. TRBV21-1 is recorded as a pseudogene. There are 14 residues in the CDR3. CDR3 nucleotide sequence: TGTGCCAGCAAGGGCTTCGGGGTCCCCTATGGCTACACCTTC. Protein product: CASKGFGVPYGYTF.

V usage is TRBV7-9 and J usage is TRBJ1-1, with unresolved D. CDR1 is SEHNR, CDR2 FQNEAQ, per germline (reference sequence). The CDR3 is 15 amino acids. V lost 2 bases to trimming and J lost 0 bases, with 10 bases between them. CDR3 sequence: CASSLKHGVNTEAFF. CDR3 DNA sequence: TGTGCCAGCAGCTTAAAACACGGTGTGAACACTGAAGCTTTCTTT.

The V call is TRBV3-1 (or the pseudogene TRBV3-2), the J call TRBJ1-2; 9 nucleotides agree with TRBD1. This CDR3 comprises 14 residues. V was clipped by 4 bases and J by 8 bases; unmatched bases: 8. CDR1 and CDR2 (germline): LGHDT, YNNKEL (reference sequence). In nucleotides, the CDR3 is TGTGCCAGCAGCCCTTGGACAGGGGAACGCGGCTACACCTTC. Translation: CASSPWTGERGYTF.

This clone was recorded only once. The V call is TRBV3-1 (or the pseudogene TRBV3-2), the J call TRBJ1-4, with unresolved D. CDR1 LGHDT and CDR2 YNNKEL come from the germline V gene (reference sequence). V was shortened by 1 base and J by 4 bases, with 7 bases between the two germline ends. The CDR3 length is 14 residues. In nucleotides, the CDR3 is TGTGCCAGCAGCCAAGCAGAAATTAATGAAAAACTGTTTTTT. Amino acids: CASSQAEINEKLFF.

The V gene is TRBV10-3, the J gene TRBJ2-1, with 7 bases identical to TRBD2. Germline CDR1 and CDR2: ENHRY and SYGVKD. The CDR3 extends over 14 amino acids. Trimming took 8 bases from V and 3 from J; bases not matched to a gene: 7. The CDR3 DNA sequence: TGTGCCATCGCCGGGAGGTGGAACTACAATGAGCAGTTCTTC. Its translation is CAIAGRWNYNEQFF.

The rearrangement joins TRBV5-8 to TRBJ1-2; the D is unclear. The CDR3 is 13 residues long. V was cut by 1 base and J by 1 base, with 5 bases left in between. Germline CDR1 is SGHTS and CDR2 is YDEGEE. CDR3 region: CASSLRDNYGYTF. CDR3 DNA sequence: TGTGCCAGCAGCTTGAGGGATAACTATGGCTACACCTTC.

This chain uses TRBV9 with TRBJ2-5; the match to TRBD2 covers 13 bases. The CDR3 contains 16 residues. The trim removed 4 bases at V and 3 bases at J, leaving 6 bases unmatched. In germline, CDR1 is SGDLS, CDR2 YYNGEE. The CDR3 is CASSQMGLAGKETQYF. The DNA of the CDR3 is TGTGCCAGCAGCCAAATGGGACTAGCGGGGAAAGAGACCCAGTACTTC.

The CDR3 region is CASSLVETYEQYF. CDR3 coding DNA: TGTGCCAGCAGCTTGGTCGAGACCTACGAGCAGTACTTC. The chain joins TRBV7-9 to TRBJ2-7; no firm D call. There are 13 residues in the CDR3. In germline, CDR1 is SEHNR, CDR2 FQNEAQ (reference sequence). Trimming shortened V by 3 bases and J by 2 bases, and 8 bases separated the two germline ends.

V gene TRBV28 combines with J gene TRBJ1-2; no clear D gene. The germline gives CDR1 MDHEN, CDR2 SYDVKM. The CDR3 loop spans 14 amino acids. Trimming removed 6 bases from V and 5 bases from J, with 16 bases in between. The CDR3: CASSPGQFGYGYTF. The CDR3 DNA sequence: TGTGCCAGCAGCCCCGGGCAGTTCGGGTATGGCTACACCTTC.